These T cell receptor beta chains were read from a single sample in a study of cytomegalovirus exposure and HLA in healthy donors. Sequencing used immunoSEQ multiplex PCR; TCRdb keeps in-frame clones, though not all of them. This sample has under 200,000 clones, with 65% to 90% found just once. What was sequenced was PBMCs. All receptors derive from a male donor in good health and CMV-seronegative. The CDR3 runs from the conserved cysteine through the conserved F or W. The order of the fields is clone size, CDR3 length, V gene, J gene, D gene, CDR3 protein, CDR3 DNA. A D gene is named only where the DNA matches it firmly. Expanded clones are given a class, and other clones once, few, many or no size at all.

.,15,TRBV5-6,TRBJ2-5,.,CASSSARQAQETQYF,TGTGCCAGCAGCTCTGCCAGGCAGGCCCAAGAGACCCAGTACTTC
.,14,TRBV29-1,TRBJ2-3,.,CSVVGGLRTDTQYF,TGCAGCGTTGTCGGGGGGCTGAGGACAGATACGCAGTATTTT
.,12,TRBV13,TRBJ1-2,TRBD1,CASSFGQGGYTF,TGTGCCAGCAGCTTCGGACAGGGGGGCTACACCTTC
.,14,TRBV5-1,TRBJ2-7,.,CASSSGGFRDEQYF,TGCGCCAGCAGCTCGGGCGGGTTCCGGGACGAGCAGTACTTC
.,15,TRBV7-2,TRBJ2-5,.,CASSLASGFAETQYF,TGTGCCAGCAGCTTAGCTTCAGGGTTCGCAGAGACCCAGTACTTC
.,14,TRBV6-1,TRBJ2-2,TRBD2,CASSPGLANGELFF,TGTGCCAGCAGCCCGGGACTAGCGAACGGGGAGCTGTTTTTT
.,15,TRBV19,TRBJ1-6,.,CASSIGGASNSPLHF,TGTGCCAGTAGTATCGGGGGGGCGAGTAATTCACCCCTCCACTTT
.,13,TRBV6-5,TRBJ1-1,.,CATSRGANTEAFF,TGTGCCACCAGCCGGGGGGCTAATACTGAAGCTTTCTTT
few,20,TRBV27,TRBJ1-5,TRBD1,CASSGSWSGQGYNSNQPQHF,TGTGCCAGCAGTGGGAGTTGGTCGGGACAGGGGTATAATAGCAATCAGCCCCAGCATTTT
.,11,TRBV29-1,TRBJ2-5,.,CSGGAGETQYF,TGCAGCGGGGGCGCGGGGGAGACCCAGTACTTC
.,14,TRBV19,TRBJ2-7,.,CASQPGNWSPEQYF,TGTGCCAGTCAACCAGGGAATTGGTCCCCCGAGCAGTACTTC
once,16,TRBV9,TRBJ2-3,.,CASSVGELIVADTQYF,TGTGCCAGCAGCGTCGGGGAATTAATTGTTGCAGATACGCAGTATTTT
.,15,TRBV5-1,TRBJ2-1,TRBD2,CASSLALAGGNEQFF,TGCGCCAGCAGCTTGGCCCTAGCGGGGGGCAATGAGCAGTTCTTC
.,16,TRBV2,TRBJ1-6,.,CASSGSGGLGNSLLHF,TGTGCCAGCAGTGGGTCGGGGGGGTTGGGTAATTCACTCCTCCACTTT
.,11,TRBV2,TRBJ2-1,.,CAGPSYNEQFF,TGTGCCGGCCCGTCCTACAATGAGCAGTTCTTC
.,16,TRBV7-9,TRBJ1-3,.,CASSSYGQPTGNTIYF,TGTGCCAGCAGCTCTTATGGACAGCCGACTGGAAACACCATATATTTT
.,18,TRBV13,TRBJ2-6,TRBD1,CASSLGQGAFGGANVLTF,TGTGCCAGCAGCTTAGGGCAGGGGGCTTTTGGTGGGGCCAACGTCCTGACTTTC
.,15,TRBV2,TRBJ1-2,.,CASSETRTANYGYTF,TGTGCCAGCAGTGAAACTAGGACAGCTAACTATGGCTACACCTTC
few,13,TRBV10-1,TRBJ1-1,.,CASRRTENTEAFF,TGCGCCAGCAGACGGACAGAGAACACTGAAGCTTTCTTT
once,14,TRBV7-2,TRBJ1-2,.,CASSLDGPIWGYTF,TGTGCCAGCAGCTTAGATGGGCCAATCTGGGGCTACACCTTC
.,15,TRBV7-2,TRBJ1-4,.,CASSFGTLTNEKLFF,TGTGCCAGCAGCTTTGGGACACTAACTAATGAAAAACTGTTTTTT
.,13,TRBV18,TRBJ1-1,.,CASSPQANTEAFF,TGTGCCAGCTCACCACAAGCGAACACTGAAGCTTTCTTT
.,15,TRBV6-1,TRBJ2-5,.,CASSGGGGYQETQYF,TGTGCCAGCAGTGGGGGCGGGGGCTATCAAGAGACCCAGTACTTC
.,15,TRBV18,TRBJ1-6,.,CASSPYDSKNSPLHF,TGTGCCAGCTCACCATATGACAGCAAAAATTCACCCCTCCACTTT
.,17,TRBV11-2,TRBJ1-2,.,CASSLEGGMTLWRSYTF,TGTGCCAGCAGCTTAGAGGGCGGGATGACCCTGTGGAGGAGCTACACCTTC
.,15,TRBV7-9,TRBJ2-3,.,CASSLGQIYTDTQYF,TGTGCCAGCAGCTTAGGACAGATTTACACAGATACGCAGTATTTT